The rows below give T cell receptor beta chains drawn from one sample of a study of blood T cell repertoires in COVID-19. Libraries were prepared by immunoSEQ multiplex PCR; TCRdb keeps only in-frame clonotypes and omits some of them. There are about 150,000 clones in the sample; approximately 85% occur only once, and 0.63% lies in the top ten. The material sequenced was peripheral blood. The receptor source for this set is a man in his fifties or sixties with COVID-19, enrolled during active disease. The conserved cysteine and the conserved F or W are not part of the CDR3 here. Each record gives: J gene, V gene, CDR3 protein.

>TRBJ2-1|TRBV7-2
ASRPRLAGHNEQF
>TRBJ1-1|TRBV6-2/TRBV6-3
ASSYRAAAF
>TRBJ1-6|TRBV6-5
ASSRQGVSSPLH
>TRBJ1-1|TRBV6-2/TRBV6-3
ASSYSMRGTGLNTEAF
>TRBJ1-5|TRBV15
ATSRVEGGIGSQPQH
>TRBJ1-1|TRBV18
ASSPQAGETTEAF
>TRBJ1-5|TRBV27
ASSSSMTGYSNQPQH
>TRBJ1-1|TRBV5-1
ASSWGRETVKTEAF
>TRBJ1-1|TRBV4-3
ASSQEGTGPVEAF
>TRBJ2-1|TRBV19
ASSIGLASGRVAHEQF
>TRBJ2-7|TRBV19
ASRRYGQPTYEQY
>TRBJ2-1|TRBV3-1/TRBV3-2
ASSQDSSRTAGF
>TRBJ2-1|TRBV5-1
ASSPGTSGGPISYNEQF
>TRBJ1-1|TRBV7-2
ASSPRQGGLNTEAF
>TRBJ1-3|TRBV19
ASAERAGNTIY
>TRBJ2-3|TRBV6-1
ASSEGPSTDTQY
>TRBJ1-1|TRBV7-8
ASSVDRGRAF
>TRBJ1-1|TRBV6-5
ASSNEVNTEAF
>TRBJ1-2|TRBV9
ASSVDVGDGYT
>TRBJ2-7|TRBV6-5
ASRISGGRDEQY
>TRBJ1-5|TRBV3-1/TRBV3-2
ASSQGPESNQPQH